A selection of T cell receptor beta chains follows, all from one sample in a study of cytomegalovirus exposure and HLA in healthy donors. The table came from immunoSEQ multiplex PCR; TCRdb's copy has only in-frame clones and leaves some out. Its table records 140,000 to 150,000 clones. Sequencing was performed on PBMCs. These receptors all stem from a male donor in good health and CMV-seronegative. CDR3s include the opening cysteine and the closing phenylalanine or tryptophan. Each record gives: CDR3 protein, CDR3 DNA, D gene, V gene, J gene. D genes are given only for firm matches.

cdr3_aa: CASSLARGTEFNSNQPQHF
cdr3_nt: TGTGCCAGCAGCTTGGCACGGGGGACAGAGTTTAATAGCAATCAGCCCCAGCATTTT
d_call: TRBD1
v_call: TRBV5-6
j_call: TRBJ1-5

cdr3_aa: CASSIDRLKAPQHF
cdr3_nt: TGTGCCAGTAGTATAGACAGACTAAAGGCGCCCCAGCATTTT
d_call: .
v_call: TRBV19
j_call: TRBJ1-5

cdr3_aa: CASSLIPSPYTGELFF
cdr3_nt: TGTGCCAGCAGCTTAATTCCTAGCCCTTACACCGGGGAGCTGTTTTTT
d_call: .
v_call: TRBV11-1
j_call: TRBJ2-2

cdr3_aa: CASSQSGYTEAFF
cdr3_nt: TGTGCCAGCAGCCAGTCAGGTTACACTGAAGCTTTCTTT
d_call: .
v_call: TRBV4-2
j_call: TRBJ1-1

cdr3_aa: CSVDLAGGYNEQFF
cdr3_nt: TGCAGCGTAGATCTAGCGGGAGGCTACAATGAGCAGTTCTTC
d_call: TRBD2
v_call: TRBV29-1
j_call: TRBJ2-1

cdr3_aa: CAGSDRAGANVLTF
cdr3_nt: TGTGCCGGCAGCGACAGGGCTGGGGCCAACGTCCTGACTTTC
d_call: TRBD1
v_call: TRBV19
j_call: TRBJ2-6

cdr3_aa: CASSLPHLTSGSRNEQFF
cdr3_nt: TGTGCCAGCAGCCTACCCCATTTGACTAGCGGGAGTCGGAATGAGCAGTTCTTC
d_call: TRBD2
v_call: TRBV5-6
j_call: TRBJ2-1

cdr3_aa: CASSMGPRSNQPQHF
cdr3_nt: TGTGCCAGTAGTATGGGGCCCCGTAGCAATCAGCCCCAGCATTTT
d_call: .
v_call: TRBV19
j_call: TRBJ1-5

cdr3_aa: CASSALRNTEAFF
cdr3_nt: TGTGCCAGCAGTGCTCTGAGGAACACTGAAGCTTTCTTT
d_call: .
v_call: TRBV6-4
j_call: TRBJ1-1

cdr3_aa: CAWSASDEQFF
cdr3_nt: TGTGCCTGGAGTGCGTCGGATGAGCAGTTCTTC
d_call: .
v_call: TRBV30
j_call: TRBJ2-1

cdr3_aa: CASRGPTPGFPYEQYF
cdr3_nt: TGTGCCAGCAGGGGCCCAACGCCAGGGTTTCCCTACGAGCAGTACTTC
d_call: .
v_call: TRBV27
j_call: TRBJ2-7

cdr3_aa: CASSSTGVANYGYTF
cdr3_nt: TGTGCCAGCAGCTCTACAGGGGTTGCTAACTATGGCTACACCTTC
d_call: TRBD1
v_call: TRBV7-2
j_call: TRBJ1-2

cdr3_aa: CSGTRGETQYF
cdr3_nt: TGCAGTGGCACCAGGGGGGAGACCCAGTACTTC
d_call: TRBD1
v_call: TRBV20-1
j_call: TRBJ2-5

cdr3_aa: CASSLVQGAYEQYF
cdr3_nt: TGCGCCAGCAGCTTGGTCCAGGGGGCTTACGAGCAGTACTTC
d_call: TRBD1
v_call: TRBV5-1
j_call: TRBJ2-7

cdr3_aa: CASSESGGGLNYGYTF
cdr3_nt: TGCGCCAGCAGTGAGTCAGGCGGGGGCCTTAACTATGGCTACACCTTC
d_call: .
v_call: TRBV10-2
j_call: TRBJ1-2

cdr3_aa: CASSLDAHSYEQYF
cdr3_nt: TGCGCCAGCAGCTTGGACGCACACTCCTACGAGCAGTACTTC
d_call: .
v_call: TRBV5-1
j_call: TRBJ2-7

cdr3_aa: CASRVVGFGNQPQHF
cdr3_nt: TGCGCCAGCAGGGTTGTCGGGTTCGGCAATCAGCCCCAGCATTTT
d_call: .
v_call: TRBV10-1
j_call: TRBJ1-5